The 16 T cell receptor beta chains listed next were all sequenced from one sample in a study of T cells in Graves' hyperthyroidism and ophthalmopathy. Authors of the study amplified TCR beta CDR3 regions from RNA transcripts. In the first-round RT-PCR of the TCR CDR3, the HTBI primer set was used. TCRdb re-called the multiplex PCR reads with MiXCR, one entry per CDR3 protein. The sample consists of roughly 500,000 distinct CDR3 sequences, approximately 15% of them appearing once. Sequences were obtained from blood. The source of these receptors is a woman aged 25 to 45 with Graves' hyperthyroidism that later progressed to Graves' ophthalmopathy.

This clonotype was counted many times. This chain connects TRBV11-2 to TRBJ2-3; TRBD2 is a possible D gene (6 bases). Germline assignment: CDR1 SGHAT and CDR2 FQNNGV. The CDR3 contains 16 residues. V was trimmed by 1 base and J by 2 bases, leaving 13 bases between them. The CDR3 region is CASSLVLARTTDTQYF. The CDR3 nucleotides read TGTGCCAGCAGCTTAGTACTAGCTCGAACCACAGATACGCAGTATTTT.

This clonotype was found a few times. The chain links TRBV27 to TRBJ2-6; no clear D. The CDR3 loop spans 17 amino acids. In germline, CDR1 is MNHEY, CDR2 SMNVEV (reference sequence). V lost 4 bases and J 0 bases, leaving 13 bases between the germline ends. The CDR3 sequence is CASSYKGTSSGANVLTF. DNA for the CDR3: TGTGCCAGCAGTTACAAAGGCACATCCTCTGGGGCCAACGTCCTGACTTTC.

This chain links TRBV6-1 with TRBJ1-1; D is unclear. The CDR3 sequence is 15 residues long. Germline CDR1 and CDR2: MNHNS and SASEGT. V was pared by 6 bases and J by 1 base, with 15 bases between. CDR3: CASSRGPYPNTEAFF. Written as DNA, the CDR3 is TGTGCCAGCAGCCGAGGGCCATACCCGAACACTGAAGCTTTCTTT.

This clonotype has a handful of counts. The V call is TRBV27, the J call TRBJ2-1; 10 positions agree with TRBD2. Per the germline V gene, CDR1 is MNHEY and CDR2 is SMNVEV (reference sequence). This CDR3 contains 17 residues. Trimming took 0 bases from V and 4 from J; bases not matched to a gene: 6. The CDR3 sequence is CASSLSSGTSVYNEQFF. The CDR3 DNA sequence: TGTGCCAGCAGTTTATCTTCCGGGACTAGCGTTTACAATGAGCAGTTCTTC.

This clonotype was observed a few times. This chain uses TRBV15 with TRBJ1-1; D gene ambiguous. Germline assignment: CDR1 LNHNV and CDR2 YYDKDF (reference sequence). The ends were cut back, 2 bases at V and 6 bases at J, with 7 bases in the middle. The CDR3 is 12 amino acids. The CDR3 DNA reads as TGTGCCACCAGCAGACAGACCCCTGAAGCTTTCTTT. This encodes CATSRQTPEAFF. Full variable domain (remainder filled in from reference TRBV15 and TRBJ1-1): DAMVIQNPRYQVTQFGKPVTLSCSQTLNHNVMYWYQQKSSQAPKLLFHYYDKDFNNEADTPDNFQSRRPNTSFCFLDIRSPGLGDTAMYLCATSRQTPEAFFGQGTRLTVV.

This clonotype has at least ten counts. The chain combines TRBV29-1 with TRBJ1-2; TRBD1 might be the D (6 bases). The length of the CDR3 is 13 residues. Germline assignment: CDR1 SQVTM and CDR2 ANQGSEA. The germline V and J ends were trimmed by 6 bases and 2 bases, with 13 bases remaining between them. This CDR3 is CSVSRGDNYGYTF. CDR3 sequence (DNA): TGCAGCGTATCCAGGGGCGACAACTATGGCTACACCTTC.

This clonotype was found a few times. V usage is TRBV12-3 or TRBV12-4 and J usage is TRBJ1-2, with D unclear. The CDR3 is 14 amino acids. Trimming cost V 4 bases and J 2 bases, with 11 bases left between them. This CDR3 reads CASSSNSGNYGYTF. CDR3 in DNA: TGTGCCAGCAGTTCAAATAGTGGGAACTATGGCTACACCTTC.

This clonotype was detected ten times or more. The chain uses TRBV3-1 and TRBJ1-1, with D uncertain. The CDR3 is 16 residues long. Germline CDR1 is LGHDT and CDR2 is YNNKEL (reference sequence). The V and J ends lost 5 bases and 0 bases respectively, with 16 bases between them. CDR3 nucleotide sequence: TGTGCCAGCAGCTTTACCCTGACAAGGATGAACACTGAAGCTTTCTTT. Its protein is CASSFTLTRMNTEAFF.

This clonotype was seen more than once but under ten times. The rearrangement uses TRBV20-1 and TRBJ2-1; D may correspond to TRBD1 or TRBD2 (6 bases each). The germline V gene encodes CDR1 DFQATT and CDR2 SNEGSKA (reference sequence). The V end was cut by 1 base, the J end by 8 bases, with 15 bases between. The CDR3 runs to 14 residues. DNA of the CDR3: TGCAGTGCTAGAGTTAGGGGGGTTTGGCATGAGCAGTTCTTC. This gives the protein CSARVRGVWHEQFF.

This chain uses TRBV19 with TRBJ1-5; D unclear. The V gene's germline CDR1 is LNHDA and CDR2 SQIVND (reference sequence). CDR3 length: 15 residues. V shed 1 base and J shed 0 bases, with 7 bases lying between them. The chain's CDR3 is CASSIASYSNQPQHF. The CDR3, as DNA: TGTGCCAGTAGTATAGCGAGTTATAGCAATCAGCCCCAGCATTTT.

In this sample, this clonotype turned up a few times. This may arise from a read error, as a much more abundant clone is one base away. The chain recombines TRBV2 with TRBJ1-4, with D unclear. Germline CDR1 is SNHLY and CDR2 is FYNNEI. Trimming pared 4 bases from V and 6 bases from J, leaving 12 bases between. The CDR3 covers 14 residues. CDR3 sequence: CASSGGIAYEKLFF. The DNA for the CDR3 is TGTGCCAGCAGTGGAGGGATAGCGTATGAAAAACTGTTTTTT.

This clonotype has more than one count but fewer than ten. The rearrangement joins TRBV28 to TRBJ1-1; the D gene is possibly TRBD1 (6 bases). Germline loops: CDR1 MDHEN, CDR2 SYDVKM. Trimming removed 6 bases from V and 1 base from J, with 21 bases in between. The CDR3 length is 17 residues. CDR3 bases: TGTGCCAGCAGCCTCCCGGGTACGGGACAATCGAACACTGAAGCTTTCTTT. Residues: CASSLPGTGQSNTEAFF.

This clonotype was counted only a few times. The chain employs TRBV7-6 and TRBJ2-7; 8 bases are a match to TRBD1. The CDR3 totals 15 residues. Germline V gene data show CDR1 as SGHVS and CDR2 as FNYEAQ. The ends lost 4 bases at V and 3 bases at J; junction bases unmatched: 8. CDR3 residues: CASSSGGLPIYEQYF. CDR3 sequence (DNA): TGTGCCAGCAGCTCAGGGGGCCTCCCCATCTACGAGCAGTACTTC.

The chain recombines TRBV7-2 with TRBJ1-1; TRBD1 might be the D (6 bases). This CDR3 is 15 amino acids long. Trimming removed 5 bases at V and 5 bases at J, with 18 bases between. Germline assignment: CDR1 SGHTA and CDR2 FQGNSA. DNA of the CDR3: TGTGCCAGCAGCGCACAGGGTTCGGGTAGGACTGAAGCTTTCTTT. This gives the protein CASSAQGSGRTEAFF.

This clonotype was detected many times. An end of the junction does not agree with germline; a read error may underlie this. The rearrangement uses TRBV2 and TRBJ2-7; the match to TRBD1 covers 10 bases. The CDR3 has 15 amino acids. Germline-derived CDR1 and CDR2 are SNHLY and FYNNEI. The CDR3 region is CASREGQGVTYEQYF. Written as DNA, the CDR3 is TGTGCCAGCAGGGAAGGACAGGGGGTTACCTACGAGCAGTACTTC.

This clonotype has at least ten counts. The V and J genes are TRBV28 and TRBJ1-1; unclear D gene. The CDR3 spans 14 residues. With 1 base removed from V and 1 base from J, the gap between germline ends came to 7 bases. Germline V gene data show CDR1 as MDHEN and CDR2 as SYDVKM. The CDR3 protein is CASSLFAGNTEAFF. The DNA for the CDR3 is TGTGCCAGCAGTTTATTCGCAGGGAACACTGAAGCTTTCTTT.